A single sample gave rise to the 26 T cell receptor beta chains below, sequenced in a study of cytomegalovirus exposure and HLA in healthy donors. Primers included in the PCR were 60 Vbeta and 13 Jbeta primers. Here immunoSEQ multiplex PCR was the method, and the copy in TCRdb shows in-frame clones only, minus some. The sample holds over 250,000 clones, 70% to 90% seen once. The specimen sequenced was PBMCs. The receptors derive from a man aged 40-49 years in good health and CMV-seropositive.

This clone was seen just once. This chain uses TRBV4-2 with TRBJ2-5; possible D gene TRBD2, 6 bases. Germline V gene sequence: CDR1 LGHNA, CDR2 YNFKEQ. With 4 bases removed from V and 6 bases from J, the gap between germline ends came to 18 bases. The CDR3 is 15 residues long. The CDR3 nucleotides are TGTGCCAGCAGCCCCTCCTCCGGAGGGAAAAAGACCCAGTACTTC. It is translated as CASSPSSGGKKTQYF.

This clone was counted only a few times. The CDR3 spells CASRAPNEQFF. The CDR3 DNA reads TGTGCCAGCAGGGCCCCCAATGAGCAGTTCTTC. The V call is TRBV28, the J call TRBJ2-1; D is unclear. CDR1 and CDR2 from the germline V gene are MDHEN and SYDVKM. V shed 6 bases and J shed 6 bases, with 6 bases lying between them. The CDR3 is made up of 11 amino acids.

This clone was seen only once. CDR3 region: CASSLGPGTGEFYF. DNA for the CDR3: TGCGCCAGCAGCTTGGGTCCCGGGACAGGCGAATTTTACTTC. The chain joins TRBV5-1 to TRBJ2-5; 8 nucleotides match TRBD1. Germline trimming cut 0 bases from V and 14 bases from J; bases unmatched to any gene: 12. The length of the CDR3 is 14 residues. The germline gives CDR1 SGHRS, CDR2 YFSETQ.

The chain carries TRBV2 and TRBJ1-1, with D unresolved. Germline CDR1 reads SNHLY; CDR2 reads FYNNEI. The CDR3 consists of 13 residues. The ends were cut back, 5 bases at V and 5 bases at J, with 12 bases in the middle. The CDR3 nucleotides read TGTGCCAGCAGTTTCTCCCGTCGGACTGAAGCTTTCTTT. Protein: CASSFSRRTEAFF. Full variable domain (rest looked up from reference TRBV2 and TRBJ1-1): EPEVTQTPSHQVTQMGQEVILRCVPISNHLYFYWYRQILGQKVEFLVSFYNNEISEKSEIFDDQFSVERPDGSNFTLKIRSTKLEDSAMYFCASSFSRRTEAFFGQGTRLTVV.

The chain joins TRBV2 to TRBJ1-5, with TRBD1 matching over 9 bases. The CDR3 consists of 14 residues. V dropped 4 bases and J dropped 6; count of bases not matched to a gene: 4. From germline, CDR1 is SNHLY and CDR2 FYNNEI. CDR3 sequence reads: CASSGDRDGQPQHF. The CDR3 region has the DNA TGTGCCAGCAGTGGGGACAGGGATGGTCAGCCCCAGCATTTT.

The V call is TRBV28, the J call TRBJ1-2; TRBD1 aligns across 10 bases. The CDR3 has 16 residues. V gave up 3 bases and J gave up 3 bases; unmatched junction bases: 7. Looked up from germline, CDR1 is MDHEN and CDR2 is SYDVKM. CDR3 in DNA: TGTGCCAGCAGTTTTCGCGGGACAGGGGAGGACTATGGCTACACCTTC. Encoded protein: CASSFRGTGEDYGYTF.

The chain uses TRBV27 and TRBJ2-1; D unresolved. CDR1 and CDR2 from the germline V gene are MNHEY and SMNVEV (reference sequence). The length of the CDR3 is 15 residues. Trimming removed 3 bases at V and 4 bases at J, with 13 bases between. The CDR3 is CASSFLRSLYNEQFF. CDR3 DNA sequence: TGTGCCAGCAGTTTTTTACGGTCGCTTTACAATGAGCAGTTCTTC.

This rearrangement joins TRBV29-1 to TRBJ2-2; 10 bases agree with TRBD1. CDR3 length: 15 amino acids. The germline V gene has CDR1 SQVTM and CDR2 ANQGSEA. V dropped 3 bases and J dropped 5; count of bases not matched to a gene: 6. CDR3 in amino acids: CSVDPGTGDTGELFF. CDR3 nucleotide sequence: TGCAGCGTTGACCCTGGGACAGGGGATACCGGGGAGCTGTTTTTT.

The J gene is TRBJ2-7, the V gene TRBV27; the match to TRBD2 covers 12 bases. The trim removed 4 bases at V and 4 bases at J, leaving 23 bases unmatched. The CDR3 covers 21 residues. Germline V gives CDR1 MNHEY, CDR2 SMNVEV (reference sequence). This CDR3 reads CASSSRDNLVLAGGSDYEQYF. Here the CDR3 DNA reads TGTGCCAGCAGTTCCCGGGACAATCTTGTTCTAGCGGGAGGGAGCGATTACGAGCAGTACTTC.

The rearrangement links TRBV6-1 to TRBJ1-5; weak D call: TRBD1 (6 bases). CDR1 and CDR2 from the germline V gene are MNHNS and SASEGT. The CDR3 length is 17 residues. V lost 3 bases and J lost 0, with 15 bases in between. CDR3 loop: CASSDKYREVSNQPQHF. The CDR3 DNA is TGTGCCAGCAGTGACAAATACAGGGAAGTTAGCAATCAGCCCCAGCATTTT.

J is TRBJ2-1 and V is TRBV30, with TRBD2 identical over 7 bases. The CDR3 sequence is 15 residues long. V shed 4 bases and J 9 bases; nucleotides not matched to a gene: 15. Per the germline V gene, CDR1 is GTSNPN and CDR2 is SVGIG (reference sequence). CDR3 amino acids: CAWTPPGLLRSEQFF. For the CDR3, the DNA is TGTGCCTGGACCCCCCCGGGACTATTACGTAGTGAGCAGTTCTTC.

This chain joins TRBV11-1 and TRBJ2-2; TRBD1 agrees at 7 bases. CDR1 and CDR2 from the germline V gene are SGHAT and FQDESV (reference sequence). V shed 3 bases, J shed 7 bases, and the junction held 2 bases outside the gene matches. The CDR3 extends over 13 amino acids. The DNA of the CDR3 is TGTGCCAGCAGCTTTACAGGGGTCGGGGAGCTGTTTTTT. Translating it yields CASSFTGVGELFF.

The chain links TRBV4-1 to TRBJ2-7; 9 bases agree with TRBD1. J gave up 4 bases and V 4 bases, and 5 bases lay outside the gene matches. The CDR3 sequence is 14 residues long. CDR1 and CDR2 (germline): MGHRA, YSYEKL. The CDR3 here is CASSLQGAGYEQYF. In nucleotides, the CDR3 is TGCGCCAGCAGCCTACAGGGGGCAGGGTACGAGCAGTACTTC.

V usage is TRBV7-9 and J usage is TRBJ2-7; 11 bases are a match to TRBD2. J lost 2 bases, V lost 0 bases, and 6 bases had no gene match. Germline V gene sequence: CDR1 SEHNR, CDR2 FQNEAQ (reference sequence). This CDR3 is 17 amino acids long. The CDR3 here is CASSLARLAGGAYEQYF. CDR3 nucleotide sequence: TGTGCCAGCAGCTTAGCGCGGCTAGCGGGAGGAGCCTACGAGCAGTACTTC.

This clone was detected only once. The CDR3 loop reads CASSLTGYDGYTF. As DNA, the CDR3 is TGTGCCAGCAGCTTGACAGGGTATGATGGCTACACCTTC. The V call is TRBV7-3, the J call TRBJ1-2; 7 nucleotides agree with TRBD1. V dropped 3 bases and J dropped 6; count of bases not matched to a gene: 4. CDR1 is SGHTA and CDR2 is FQGTGA in the germline V gene. This CDR3 spans 13 amino acids. The whole variable domain, remainder taken from reference TRBV7-3 and TRBJ1-2, is GAGVSQTPSNKVTEKGKYVELRCDPISGHTALYWYRQSLGQGPEFLIYFQGTGAADDSGLPNDRFFAVRPEGSVSTLKIQRTERGDSAVYLCASSLTGYDGYTFGSGTRLTVV.

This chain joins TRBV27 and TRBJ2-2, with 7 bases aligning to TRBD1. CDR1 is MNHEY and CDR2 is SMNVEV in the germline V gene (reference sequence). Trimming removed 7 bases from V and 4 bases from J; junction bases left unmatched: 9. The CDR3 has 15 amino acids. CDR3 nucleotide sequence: TGTGCCAGCACCCAATCCCGGGACAGCACCGGGGAGCTGTTTTTT. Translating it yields CASTQSRDSTGELFF.

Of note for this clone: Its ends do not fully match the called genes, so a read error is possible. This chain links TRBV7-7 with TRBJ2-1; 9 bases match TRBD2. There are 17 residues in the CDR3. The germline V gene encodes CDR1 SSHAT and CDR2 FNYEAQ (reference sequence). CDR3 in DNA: TGTGCTAGCAGCTTAGGGGGTAGCGGGAGCTCCTACAATGAGCAGTTCTTC. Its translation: CASSLGGSGSSYNEQFF.

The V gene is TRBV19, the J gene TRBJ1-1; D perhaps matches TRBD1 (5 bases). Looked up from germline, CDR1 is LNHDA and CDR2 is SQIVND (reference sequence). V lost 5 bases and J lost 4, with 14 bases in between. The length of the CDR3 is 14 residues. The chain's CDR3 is CASSPWGDGTEAFF. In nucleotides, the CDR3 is TGTGCCAGTAGTCCGTGGGGGGATGGCACTGAAGCTTTCTTT.

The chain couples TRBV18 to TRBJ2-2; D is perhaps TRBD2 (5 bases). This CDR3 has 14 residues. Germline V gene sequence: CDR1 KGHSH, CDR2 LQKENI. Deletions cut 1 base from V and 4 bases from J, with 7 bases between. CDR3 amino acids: CASSPRTLTGELFF. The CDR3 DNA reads TGTGCCAGCTCACCACGGACTCTCACCGGGGAGCTGTTTTTT.

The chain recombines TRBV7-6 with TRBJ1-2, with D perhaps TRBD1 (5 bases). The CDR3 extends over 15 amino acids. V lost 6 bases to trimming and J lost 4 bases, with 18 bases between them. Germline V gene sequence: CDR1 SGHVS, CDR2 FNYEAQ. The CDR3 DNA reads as TGTGCCAGCAGTTCCGGGGCGGGCGGGGGCTATGGCTACACCTTC. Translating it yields CASSSGAGGGYGYTF. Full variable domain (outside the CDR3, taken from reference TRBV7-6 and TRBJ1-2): GAGVSQSPRYKVTKRGQDVALRCDPISGHVSLYWYRQALGQGPEFLTYFNYEAQQDKSGLPNDRFSAERPEGSISTLTIQRTEQRDSAMYRCASSSGAGGGYGYTFGSGTRLTVV.

In nucleotides, the CDR3 is TGTGCCAGCTCGGAAGACAGGGGGCGGCGGGAAAAACTGTTTTTT. Translating gives CASSEDRGRREKLFF. The chain uses TRBV18 and TRBJ1-4; TRBD1 aligns across 10 bases. V was clipped by 6 bases and J by 8 bases; unmatched bases: 9. This CDR3 is 15 amino acids long. CDR1 and CDR2 (germline): KGHSH, LQKENI.

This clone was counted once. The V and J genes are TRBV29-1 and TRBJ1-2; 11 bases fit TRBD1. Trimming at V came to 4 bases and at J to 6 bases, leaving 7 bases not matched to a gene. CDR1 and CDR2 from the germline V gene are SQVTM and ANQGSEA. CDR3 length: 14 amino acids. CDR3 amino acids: CSVVPRDRGDGYTF. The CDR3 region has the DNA TGCAGCGTTGTGCCCAGGGACAGGGGGGATGGCTACACCTTC.

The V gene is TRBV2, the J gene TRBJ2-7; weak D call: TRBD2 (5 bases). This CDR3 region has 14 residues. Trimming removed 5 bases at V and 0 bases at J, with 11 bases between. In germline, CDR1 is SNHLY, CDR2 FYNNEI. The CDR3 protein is CASSRDRFSYEQYF. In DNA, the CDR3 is TGTGCCAGCAGTCGGGATCGCTTCTCCTACGAGCAGTACTTC. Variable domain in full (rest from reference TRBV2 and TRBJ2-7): EPEVTQTPSHQVTQMGQEVILRCVPISNHLYFYWYRQILGQKVEFLVSFYNNEISEKSEIFDDQFSVERPDGSNFTLKIRSTKLEDSAMYFCASSRDRFSYEQYFGPGTRLTVT.

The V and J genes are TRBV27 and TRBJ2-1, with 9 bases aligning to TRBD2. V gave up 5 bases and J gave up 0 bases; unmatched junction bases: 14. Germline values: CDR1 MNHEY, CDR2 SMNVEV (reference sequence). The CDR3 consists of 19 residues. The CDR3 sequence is CASSPYRGTSPSSYNEQFF. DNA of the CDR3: TGTGCCAGCAGTCCATATCGCGGGACTAGCCCGAGCTCCTACAATGAGCAGTTCTTC.

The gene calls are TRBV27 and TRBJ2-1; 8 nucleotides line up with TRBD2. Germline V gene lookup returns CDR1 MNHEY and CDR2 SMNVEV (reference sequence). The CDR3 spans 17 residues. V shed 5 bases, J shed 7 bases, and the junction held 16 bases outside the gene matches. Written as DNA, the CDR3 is TGTGCCAGCAGTCCTCGCCTAGGACGCGGGAGGTTTAATGAGCAGTTCTTC. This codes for CASSPRLGRGRFNEQFF.

The CDR3, as DNA: TGTGCCAGCACCCCGAGCGGGAGATGGGTCGTTGGGCCCTACAATGAGCAGTTCTTC. It encodes CASTPSGRWVVGPYNEQFF. This sequence joins TRBV28 and TRBJ2-1; TRBD2 matches at 8 bases. J lost 2 bases, V lost 7 bases, and 19 bases had no gene match. CDR1 is MDHEN and CDR2 is SYDVKM in the germline V gene. There are 19 residues in the CDR3.